These 16 T cell receptor beta chains share one sample of origin, sequenced in a study of CD8 T cells in ankylosing spondylitis. One entry per CDR3 protein results from TCRdb running MiXCR on the 5' RACE reads. This sample has 250,000 to 350,000 distinct CDR3 sequences; around 18% occur once, and the top ten carry 7.8%. The sample comprised blood, either unsorted or a sorted T cell fraction (not recorded which). Every receptor here comes from a male donor with ankylosing spondylitis or in good health (not recorded which).

The chain combines TRBV3-1 with TRBJ1-5; possible D gene TRBD1, 6 bases. Per germline, CDR1 LGHDT and CDR2 YNNKEL (reference sequence). This CDR3 has 21 amino acids. Trimming cost V 0 bases and J 0 bases, with 24 bases left between them. This CDR3 reads CASSQDPGQGPQIYSNQPQHF. Written as DNA, the CDR3 is TGTGCCAGCAGCCAAGATCCGGGGCAGGGGCCCCAGATCTATAGCAATCAGCCCCAGCATTTT.

The V and J genes are TRBV20-1 and TRBJ2-5, with D unclear. Germline V CDR1 and CDR2: DFQATT, SNEGSKA (reference sequence). The CDR3 has 13 residues. V was trimmed by 1 base and J by 2 bases, leaving 8 bases between them. CDR3 protein: CSARVSGQETQYF. CDR3 coding DNA: TGCAGTGCTAGAGTCAGTGGGCAAGAGACCCAGTACTTC.

This clonotype was counted between two and nine times. The rearrangement uses TRBV5-1 and TRBJ2-2, with 7 bases matching TRBD2. With V trimmed by 5 bases and J by 4 bases, 11 bases remained unmatched. The CDR3 totals 16 residues. CDR1 is SGHRS, CDR2 YFSETQ, per germline. The CDR3 is CASSSLATSATGELFF. The CDR3 DNA is TGCGCCAGCAGTTCACTAGCGACCTCGGCCACCGGGGAGCTGTTTTTT.

This clonotype was seen a few times. This chain joins TRBV5-1 and TRBJ2-1; 10 nucleotides agree with TRBD2. The CDR3 extends over 14 amino acids. V trimming: 5 bases; J trimming: 8 bases; junction bases outside the gene matches: 7. The germline V gene encodes CDR1 SGHRS and CDR2 YFSETQ. Here the CDR3 reads CASRPGTSEDEQFF. Here the CDR3 DNA reads TGCGCCAGCAGGCCCGGGACTAGCGAGGATGAGCAGTTCTTC.

This clonotype was observed a few times. The V call is TRBV6-2 or TRBV6-3, the J call TRBJ1-6; D is ambiguous. Germline V CDR1 and CDR2: MNHEY, SVGEGT. The CDR3 is 14 residues long. V was pared by 4 bases and J by 10 bases, with 14 bases between. The DNA of the CDR3 is TGTGCCAGCAGTTCTTCATCGTCGCAATCACCCCTCCACTTT. The encoded protein is CASSSSSSQSPLHF.

This clonotype was detected a few times. DNA of the CDR3: TGTGCCAGCAGCCCCCGGCGGGCGAACACCGGGGAGCTGTTTTTT. Amino acids: CASSPRRANTGELFF. The J gene is TRBJ2-2, the V gene TRBV7-6; weak D call: TRBD2 (5 bases). The CDR3 runs to 15 residues. The V end was cut by 5 bases, the J end by 0 bases, with 10 bases between. CDR1 is SGHVS, CDR2 FNYEAQ, per germline.

The rearrangement uses TRBV5-1 and TRBJ1-5, with TRBD1 as a possible D gene (5 bases). V was trimmed by 5 bases and J by 6 bases, leaving 15 bases between them. The CDR3 is 14 amino acids. Germline V gives CDR1 SGHRS, CDR2 YFSETQ. This CDR3 reads CASREWGGTQPQHF. In DNA form, the CDR3 reads TGCGCCAGCAGGGAATGGGGGGGAACTCAGCCCCAGCATTTT.

The chain combines TRBV12-3 or TRBV12-4 with TRBJ2-2; D ambiguous. CDR3 size: 13 residues. V was clipped by 6 bases and J by 5 bases, with 10 bases between them. CDR3 loop: CASSMLRTGELFF. CDR3 bases: TGTGCCAGCAGCATGCTCCGAACCGGGGAGCTGTTTTTT.

V and J are TRBV5-1 and TRBJ2-2; D is ambiguous. The CDR3 is made up of 12 amino acids. The V and J ends lost 5 bases and 6 bases respectively, with 8 bases between them. CDR1 and CDR2 from the germline V gene are SGHRS and YFSETQ. CDR3 sequence: CASRDPAGELFF. CDR3 coding DNA: TGCGCCAGCAGGGATCCGGCCGGGGAGCTGTTTTTT.

This clonotype was seen a handful of times. This rearrangement joins TRBV28 to TRBJ1-5; D might be TRBD1 (5 bases). The CDR3 is made up of 14 amino acids. V lost 8 bases and J lost 4, with 15 bases in between. The germline V gene encodes CDR1 MDHEN and CDR2 SYDVKM. The CDR3 nucleotides read TGTGCCAGCGCAAAAGGGACCGGAAATCAGCCCCAGCATTTT. The encoded protein is CASAKGTGNQPQHF.

This clonotype was seen a handful of times. The chain recombines TRBV20-1 with TRBJ1-6; 10 bases agree with TRBD1. The germline gives CDR1 DFQATT, CDR2 SNEGSKA (reference sequence). Trimming at V came to 5 bases and at J to 7 bases, leaving 8 bases not matched to a gene. CDR3 length: 15 amino acids. The CDR3 is CSAPGQGEGNSPLHF. In DNA form, the CDR3 reads TGCAGTGCTCCCGGACAGGGGGAAGGGAATTCACCCCTCCACTTT.

The genes are TRBV12-3 or TRBV12-4 and TRBJ2-1; 7 positions match TRBD2. The junction had 4 bases not matched to a gene; V was cut back by 2 bases and J by 3 bases. The CDR3 length is 15 residues. This chain's CDR3 is CASSLFLADYNEQFF. The CDR3 bases are TGTGCCAGCAGTTTATTTCTAGCGGACTACAATGAGCAGTTCTTC.

In its sample, this clonotype was seen many times. The CDR3 coding sequence is TGCGCCAGCAGCTACGGGACAGGGGGTCATCAGCCCCAGCATTTT. Its translation is CASSYGTGGHQPQHF. The chain carries TRBV5-1 and TRBJ1-5; 11 nucleotides align to TRBD1. Losses at the gene ends were 3 bases for V and 5 bases for J; bases not matched to a gene: 4. This CDR3 has 15 residues. Germline lookup yields CDR1 SGHRS and CDR2 YFSETQ. Looking up the rest from reference TRBV5-1 and TRBJ1-5 gives the full variable domain: KAGVTQTPRYLIKTRGQQVTLSCSPISGHRSVSWYQQTPGQGLQFLFEYFSETQRNKGNFPGRFSGRQFSNSRSEMNVSTLELGDSALYLCASSYGTGGHQPQHFGDGTRLSIL.

This clonotype came up a few times. This chain links TRBV24-1 with TRBJ2-3; D remains ambiguous. The V and J ends lost 0 bases and 1 base respectively, with 16 bases between them. Looked up from germline, CDR1 is KGHDR and CDR2 is SFDVKD. This CDR3 comprises 18 residues. The CDR3 loop reads CATSDLRRGDSGTDTQYF. As DNA, the CDR3 is TGTGCCACCAGTGATTTGAGGCGCGGTGATTCGGGCACAGATACGCAGTATTTT.

The rearrangement links TRBV20-1 to TRBJ1-1, with 8 bases identical to TRBD1. The CDR3 loop spans 18 amino acids. CDR1 and CDR2 (germline): DFQATT, SNEGSKA (reference sequence). V shed 0 bases and J 5 bases; nucleotides not matched to a gene: 17. This CDR3 is CSAREVGAGGFMGTEAFF. In DNA, the CDR3 is TGCAGTGCTAGAGAGGTAGGGGCAGGGGGCTTCATGGGAACTGAAGCTTTCTTT.

This clonotype showed up just a few times. The chain recombines TRBV7-8 with TRBJ2-3; D may correspond to TRBD1 or TRBD2 (5 bases each). This CDR3 has 12 residues. The V end lost 3 bases, the J end lost 6 bases, and 7 bases lay between the germline ends. Germline V gives CDR1 SGHVS, CDR2 FQNEAQ. The CDR3 sequence: CASSFWGDTQYF. Written as DNA, the CDR3 is TGTGCCAGCAGCTTTTGGGGGGATACGCAGTATTTT.